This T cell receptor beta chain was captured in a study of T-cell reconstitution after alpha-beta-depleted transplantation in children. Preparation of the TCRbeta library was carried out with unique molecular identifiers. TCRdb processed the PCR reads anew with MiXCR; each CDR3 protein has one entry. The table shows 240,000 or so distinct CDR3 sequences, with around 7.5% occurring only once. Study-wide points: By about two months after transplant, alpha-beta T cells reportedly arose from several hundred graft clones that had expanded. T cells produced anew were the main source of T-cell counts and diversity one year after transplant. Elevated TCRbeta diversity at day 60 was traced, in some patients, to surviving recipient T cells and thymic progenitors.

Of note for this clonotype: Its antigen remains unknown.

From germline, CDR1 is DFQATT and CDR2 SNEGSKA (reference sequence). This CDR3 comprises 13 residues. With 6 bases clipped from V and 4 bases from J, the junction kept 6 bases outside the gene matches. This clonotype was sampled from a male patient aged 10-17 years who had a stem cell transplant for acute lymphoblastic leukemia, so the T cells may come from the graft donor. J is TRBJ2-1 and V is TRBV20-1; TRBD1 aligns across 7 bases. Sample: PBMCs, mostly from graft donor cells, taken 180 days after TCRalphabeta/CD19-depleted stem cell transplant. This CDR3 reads CSAAVTGYNEQFF. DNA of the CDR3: TGCAGTGCCGCGGTGACAGGGTACAATGAGCAGTTCTTC.